This T cell receptor (beta chain) was recovered during a study of cytomegalovirus exposure and HLA in healthy donors. Study observations and caveats: Some public TCRs appeared in many individuals, while most sequences were rare.

V lost 4 bases, J lost 4 bases, and 10 bases stayed unmatched. The CDR3 runs to 16 residues. Germline V lookup: CDR1 MNHNS, CDR2 SASEGT. As regards this clone: What it binds is not known.

These donors counted as nominally healthy when sampled, but unrecorded immune exposures were likely. This PCR relied on a set of 60 Vbeta primers and 13 Jbeta primers. Data came from immunoSEQ multiplex PCR; TCRdb stores just in-frame clones and leaves some out. The data show fewer than 130,000 clones, with about 80% seen just once and 2.5% to 3% held by the top ten. This clonotype originated in a woman in her sixties in good health and CMV-seropositive. The sequenced sample was PBMCs. This sequence joins TRBV6-1 and TRBJ2-1; 7 nucleotides agree with TRBD2. In DNA form, the CDR3 reads TGTGCCAGCAGTGTACAACTAGCGCAGGGTTACAATGAGCAGTTCTTC. This gives the protein CASSVQLAQGYNEQFF.